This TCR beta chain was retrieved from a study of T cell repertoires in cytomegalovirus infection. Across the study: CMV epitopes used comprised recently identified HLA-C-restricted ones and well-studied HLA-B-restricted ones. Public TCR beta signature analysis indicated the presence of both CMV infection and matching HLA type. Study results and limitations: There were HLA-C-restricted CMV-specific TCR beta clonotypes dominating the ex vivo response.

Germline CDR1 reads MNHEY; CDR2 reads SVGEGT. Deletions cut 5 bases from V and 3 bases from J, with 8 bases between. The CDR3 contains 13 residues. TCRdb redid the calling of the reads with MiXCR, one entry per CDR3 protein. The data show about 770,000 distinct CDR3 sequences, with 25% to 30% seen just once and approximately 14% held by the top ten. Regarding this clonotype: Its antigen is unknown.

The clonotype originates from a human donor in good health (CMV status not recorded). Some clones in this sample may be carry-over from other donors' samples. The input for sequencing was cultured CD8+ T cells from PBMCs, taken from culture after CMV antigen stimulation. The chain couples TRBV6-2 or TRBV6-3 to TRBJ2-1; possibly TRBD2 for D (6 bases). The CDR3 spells CASSHGSYNEQFF. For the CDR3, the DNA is TGTGCCAGCAGTCACGGGAGCTACAATGAGCAGTTCTTC.